The rows below give T cell receptor beta chains drawn from one sample of a study of neurological immune-mediated disorders. TCRdb passed the 5' RACE reads through MiXCR, listing each CDR3 protein once. The table lists 30,000 to 40,000 distinct CDR3 sequences, 3.5% to 4.5% of them singletons. The material sequenced was PBMCs. The receptors were sampled from a man under 40 with multiple sclerosis. CDR3s include the opening cysteine and the closing phenylalanine or tryptophan. The D gene is left open where the match is weak. Size values are once, few and many counts, or a class for expanded clones, and some rows have none.

j_call v_call d_call clone_size cdr3_nt cdr3_aa
TRBJ2-3 TRBV5-1 TRBD1 many TGCGCCAGCAGCACGACAGGGGTGGGCACAGATACGCAGTATTTT CASSTTGVGTDTQYF
TRBJ2-5 TRBV6-5 TRBD2 - TGTGCCAGCAGTTTGTCTAGCGGGGCCCGGGAGACCCAGTACTTC CASSLSSGARETQYF
TRBJ1-2 TRBV7-2 - many TGTGCCAGCAGCCAACACGGGCTATCAGGTGGCTACACCTTC CASSQHGLSGGYTF
TRBJ1-1 TRBV20-1 TRBD1 many TGCAGTGCGGAGGACAGGGTGAACACTGAAGCTTTCTTT CSAEDRVNTEAFF
TRBJ2-7 TRBV24-1 - few TGTGCCACCAGTGATTCCGCGACAGGCTACGAGCAGTACTTC CATSDSATGYEQYF
TRBJ2-7 TRBV5-5 - many TGTGCCAGCAGCTTTACGGCTGGGGGCGCGGGTATCGACGAGCAGTACTTC CASSFTAGGAGIDEQYF
TRBJ2-5 TRBV20-1 - many TGCAGTGCTAGAATCCAGGGCGGCGGGGAGACCCAGTACTTC CSARIQGGGETQYF
TRBJ2-3 TRBV7-9 - many TGTGCCTCAAGGACAGAAAACACAGATACGCAGTATTTT CASRTENTDTQYF
TRBJ1-5 TRBV27 - many TGTGCCAGCAGTTTATGGAGGGGCAGCAATCAGCCCCAGCATTTT CASSLWRGSNQPQHF
TRBJ2-3 TRBV27 - many TGTGCCAGCAGACACGAAGAGGGGCTGTACACAGATACGCAGTATTTT CASRHEEGLYTDTQYF
TRBJ1-5 TRBV19 TRBD1 - TGTGCCAGTAGAGGACAGGGGGCTCAGCCCCAGCATTTT CASRGQGAQPQHF
TRBJ1-3 TRBV7-8 - many TGTGCCAGCAGCTTAGGTGGGACCCAATTTGGAAACACCATATATTTT CASSLGGTQFGNTIYF
TRBJ1-2 TRBV29-1 - - TGCAGCGACAGGATAGTGAATGGCTACACCTTC CSDRIVNGYTF
TRBJ1-1 TRBV12-3/TRBV12-4 - many TGTGCCAGCAGTTTTAACAGGGCCCTCTTCGGTGAAGCTTTCTTT CASSFNRALFGEAFF
TRBJ1-4 TRBV4-3 - many TGCGCCAGCAGCCACGGGCAGACTAATGAAAAACTGTTTTTT CASSHGQTNEKLFF
TRBJ2-5 TRBV20-1 TRBD2 few TGCAGTGCTAGAGGATTGAGCGGGGGAAGGGAACAGCAAGAGACCCAGTACTTC CSARGLSGGREQQETQYF
TRBJ1-2 TRBV7-8 - many TGTGCCAGCAGCCCCTCCGGGGCGGTGGCCTATGGCTACACCTTC CASSPSGAVAYGYTF
TRBJ1-1 TRBV20-1 - many TGCAGTGCTCAGACAGTCTCGACGGGGCACACTGAAGCTTTCTTT CSAQTVSTGHTEAFF
TRBJ2-2 TRBV29-1 - many TGCAGCGTTGAAGGGCAGGGGATGTCCGGGGAGCTGTTTTTT CSVEGQGMSGELFF
TRBJ2-3 TRBV7-9 TRBD2 many TGTGCCAGCAGCTATGGACTAGCGGGGGGGAGTGATACGCAGTATTTT CASSYGLAGGSDTQYF
TRBJ1-1 TRBV2 - many TGTGCCAGCCGGAGGGAGGGGAACACTGAAGCTTTCTTT CASRREGNTEAFF
TRBJ1-1 TRBV9 - many TGTGCCAGCAACGAGGGGAACACTGAAGCTTTCTTT CASNEGNTEAFF
TRBJ2-3 TRBV3-1 TRBD2 many TGTGCCAGCAGCCAGCTAGCGGGGGGGCCCACAGATACGCAGTATTTT CASSQLAGGPTDTQYF
TRBJ1-5 TRBV20-1 - many TGCAGTGCTAGAGCGGGCTACAATCAGCCCCAGCATTTT CSARAGYNQPQHF
TRBJ2-5 TRBV20-1 TRBD2 many TGCAGTGCGGCCCGACTAGCGGGGGGGCAACAAGAGACCCAGTACTTC CSAARLAGGQQETQYF
TRBJ2-7 TRBV20-1 TRBD2 few TGCAGTGCTAGAGACTCCCCGGGGGGCTACGAGCAGTACTTC CSARDSPGGYEQYF
TRBJ2-1 TRBV20-1 - many TGCAGTGCTAGAGACAGGCACAATGAGCAGTTCTTC CSARDRHNEQFF
TRBJ1-1 TRBV20-1 - many TGCAGTGCTAGTGAATCCGTGCAGGATACTGAAGCTTTCTTT CSASESVQDTEAFF
TRBJ2-1 TRBV9 TRBD1 many TGTGCCAGCAACCCGGGACAGGGCCTCAATGAGCAGTTCTTC CASNPGQGLNEQFF
TRBJ2-2 TRBV9 - many TGTGCCAGCTGTCGGGGTCTTCGCACCGGGGAGCTGTTTTTT CASCRGLRTGELFF
TRBJ2-7 TRBV12-3/TRBV12-4 - - TGTGCCAGCAGTTTAGGGTCAGGGGTCGAGCAGTACTTC CASSLGSGVEQYF
TRBJ2-2 TRBV29-1 TRBD2 many TGCAGCGCCGGACTAGCGGGGGTTACGAACACCGGGGAGCTGTTTTTT CSAGLAGVTNTGELFF
TRBJ1-5 TRBV2 - many TGTGCCAGCAAATATCGGTATAGCAATCAGCCCCAGCATTTT CASKYRYSNQPQHF